The 20 T cell receptor beta chains given below trace back to one sample, sequenced in a study of blood T cell repertoires in COVID-19. Data came from immunoSEQ multiplex PCR; TCRdb stores just in-frame clones and leaves some out. The table lists some 64,000 clones, 79% of them singletons, with 5.5% to 7% in the top ten. Sequences were obtained from peripheral blood. The receptors were gathered from a woman between 55 and 75 years old with acute or convalescent COVID-19.

This sequence joins TRBV24-1 and TRBJ1-2; TRBD1 might be the D (5 bases). The germline V gene encodes CDR1 KGHDR and CDR2 SFDVKD. The CDR3 extends over 13 amino acids. Trimming took 6 bases from V and 6 from J, leaving 13 bases between them. As DNA, the CDR3 is TGTGCCACCAGTCAGGGAAGAACCCATGGCTACACCTTC. Protein product: CATSQGRTHGYTF.

The CDR3 spells CASSDFFNPGLAGTYNEQFF. The CDR3 DNA sequence: TGTGCCAGCAGTGACTTCTTCAATCCGGGACTAGCGGGGACCTACAATGAGCAGTTCTTC. V usage is TRBV6-4 and J usage is TRBJ2-1, with 13 bases identical to TRBD2. The CDR3 spans 20 residues. CDR1 and CDR2 from the germline V gene are MRHNA and SNTAGT. V lost 1 base, J lost 2 bases, and 11 bases stayed unmatched.

The J gene is TRBJ2-1, the V gene TRBV6-5; 9 positions agree with TRBD1. The J segment lost 2 bases and the V segment lost 7 bases, leaving 6 bases of the junction unmatched. From germline, CDR1 is MNHEY and CDR2 SVGAGI. The CDR3 loop spans 15 amino acids. The CDR3 loop reads CASTRDRGAYNEQFF. The CDR3 coding sequence is TGTGCCAGCACTCGAGACAGGGGGGCCTACAATGAGCAGTTCTTC.

A single count supports this clone. The V and J genes are TRBV9 and TRBJ2-5; a weak D match, TRBD2 (6 bases). CDR1 is SGDLS, CDR2 YYNGEE, per germline. This CDR3 is built from 14 residues. Trimming stripped 2 bases from V and 5 bases from J, with 13 bases between. The CDR3 loop is CASSVGVRGETQYF. The CDR3 DNA reads as TGTGCCAGCAGCGTGGGAGTCCGGGGGGAGACCCAGTACTTC.

This clone came up once. This rearrangement joins TRBV25-1 to TRBJ1-2; D uncertain. Germline V CDR1 and CDR2: MGHDK, SYGVNS. The CDR3 spans 11 residues. The CDR3 region is CATGGVDGYTF. In DNA, the CDR3 is TGTGCAACCGGCGGGGTTGATGGCTACACCTTC.

The chain joins TRBV11-2 to TRBJ2-7, with D perhaps TRBD1 (5 bases). Germline V gene sequence: CDR1 SGHAT, CDR2 FQNNGV. The ends were cut back, 3 bases at V and 0 bases at J, with 12 bases in the middle. The CDR3 consists of 15 residues. The DNA for the CDR3 is TGTGCCAGCAGCTTCTCGACAGACCCCTCCTACGAGCAGTACTTC. This translates into CASSFSTDPSYEQYF.

CDR3 region: CAIQEGGAGIGRQPQHF. CDR3 DNA sequence: TGTGCCATACAAGAGGGTGGGGCGGGGATTGGGCGGCAGCCCCAGCATTTT. The rearrangement uses TRBV10-3 and TRBJ1-5; D perhaps matches TRBD1 (5 bases). Germline values: CDR1 ENHRY, CDR2 SYGVKD. Trimming stripped 9 bases from V and 7 bases from J, with 28 bases between. The CDR3 has 17 residues.

This chain links TRBV4-2 with TRBJ2-3, with TRBD2 matching 8 bases. The CDR3 totals 17 residues. Germline CDR1 and CDR2: LGHNA and YNFKEQ. V lost 3 bases, J lost 6 bases, and 14 bases stayed unmatched. This CDR3 reads CASSQDPGRGALDTQYF. For the CDR3, the DNA is TGTGCCAGCAGCCAGGACCCCGGGCGGGGGGCGTTGGATACGCAGTATTTT.

The chain couples TRBV20-1 to TRBJ1-1; D gene ambiguous. This CDR3 is 11 amino acids long. Germline assignment: CDR1 DFQATT and CDR2 SNEGSKA (reference sequence). The V end was cut by 0 bases, the J end by 10 bases, with 9 bases between. The DNA of the CDR3 is TGCAGTGCTAGAGATATCCCGCGAGCTTTCTTT. The encoded protein is CSARDIPRAFF.

The genes are TRBV18 and TRBJ1-2; 12 bases are shared with TRBD1. The V gene's germline CDR1 is KGHSH and CDR2 LQKENI. CDR3 size: 16 residues. The V segment lost 8 bases and the J segment 7 bases; nucleotides outside the gene matches: 14. The CDR3 is CASASGTGGAKAGYTF. CDR3 nucleotide sequence: TGTGCCAGCGCAAGCGGGACAGGGGGCGCAAAGGCTGGCTACACCTTC.

V gene TRBV7-6 combines with J gene TRBJ2-5; a possible D gene is TRBD1 (6 bases). The CDR3 runs 17 residues. Germline-derived CDR1 and CDR2 are SGHVS and FNYEAQ. V lost 1 base, J lost 4 bases, and 19 bases lay in between. CDR3 nucleotides: TGTGCCAGCAGCTTAGAGGCCCCAGGGGTGGTCGGAGAGACCCAGTACTTC. Protein sequence: CASSLEAPGVVGETQYF.

The chain recombines TRBV4-1 with TRBJ2-1; TRBD1 is a possible D gene (5 bases). The V end was cut by 2 bases, the J end by 1 base, with 9 bases between. CDR1 and CDR2 from the germline V gene are MGHRA and YSYEKL. This CDR3 is 15 amino acids long. The CDR3 coding sequence is TGCGCCAGCAGCCAATCCCAGGGTTCCTACAATGAGCAGTTCTTC. Its translation is CASSQSQGSYNEQFF.

This clone appeared once. The rearrangement joins TRBV4-2 to TRBJ2-6; 8 bases map to TRBD1. Germline assignment: CDR1 LGHNA and CDR2 YNFKEQ. Trimming took 2 bases from V and 0 from J; bases not matched to a gene: 3. The CDR3 sequence is 17 residues long. CDR3 protein: CASSQRTGSSGANVLTF. CDR3 in DNA: TGTGCCAGCAGCCAACGGACAGGGAGCTCTGGGGCCAACGTCCTGACTTTC.

This clone was recorded at least ten times. The chain employs TRBV5-1 and TRBJ2-2; 7 bases are a match to TRBD1. Germline V CDR1 and CDR2: SGHRS, YFSETQ. V was pared by 0 bases and J by 0 bases, with 2 bases of the junction left unmatched. This CDR3 has 16 residues. The CDR3 loop is CASSLAGTANTGELFF. DNA for the CDR3: TGCGCCAGCAGCTTGGCCGGGACAGCGAACACCGGGGAGCTGTTTTTT. The full variable domain, with the rest looked up from reference TRBV5-1 and TRBJ2-2, is KAGVTQTPRYLIKTRGQQVTLSCSPISGHRSVSWYQQTPGQGLQFLFEYFSETQRNKGNFPGRFSGRQFSNSRSEMNVSTLELGDSALYLCASSLAGTANTGELFFGEGSRLTVL.

V is TRBV7-2 and J is TRBJ1-1, with D hard to call. Germline loops: CDR1 SGHTA, CDR2 FQGNSA. V lost 0 bases and J lost 4, with 18 bases in between. The CDR3 is 17 amino acids. Written as DNA, the CDR3 is TGTGCCAGCAGCTTAGCGTACCCTCCGGGGAAAGGCACTGAAGCTTTCTTT. It specifies CASSLAYPPGKGTEAFF.

The chain employs TRBV2 and TRBJ2-7; D is undetermined. The V gene lost 6 bases and the J gene lost 4 bases, with 4 bases spanning the gap. The CDR3 spans 10 residues. Germline CDR1 SNHLY, CDR2 FYNNEI. CDR3 amino acids: CASSVYEQYF. For the CDR3, the DNA is TGTGCCAGCAGCGTTTACGAGCAGTACTTC.

The chain recombines TRBV7-8 with TRBJ2-2; D may be TRBD2 (7 bases). The V gene lost 5 bases and the J gene lost 5 bases, with 15 bases spanning the gap. The CDR3 totals 15 residues. CDR1 and CDR2 (germline): SGHVS, FQNEAQ. Here the CDR3 reads CASSARGGGTGELFF. In DNA, the CDR3 is TGTGCCAGCAGCGCCCGAGGGGGGGGTACCGGGGAGCTGTTTTTT.

With regard to this clone: A junction boundary mismatches the germline segment, possibly from a read error. This sequence joins TRBV7-7 and TRBJ1-4; maybe TRBD1 (5 bases). CDR1 is SSHAT, CDR2 FNYEAQ, per germline (reference sequence). This CDR3 region has 16 residues. CDR3 in amino acids: CASSLGSTANNEKLFF. CDR3 nucleotide sequence: TGTGCTAGCAGCTTAGGGTCGACAGCGAATAATGAAAAACTGTTTTTT.

The chain combines TRBV4-3 with TRBJ1-2; 9 positions agree with TRBD1. V lost 4 bases, J lost 4 bases, and 7 bases stayed unmatched. There are 15 residues in the CDR3. The V gene's germline CDR1 is LGHNA and CDR2 YSLEER. The CDR3 region has the DNA TGCGCCAGCAGCCCTGGACAGGGGTCCTTCTATGGCTACACCTTC. As protein: CASSPGQGSFYGYTF.

This chain connects TRBV16 to TRBJ2-2; no clear D gene. In germline, CDR1 is KGHSY, CDR2 FQNENV. V lost 4 bases, J lost 3 bases, and 12 bases lay in between. This CDR3 contains 15 residues. The CDR3 coding sequence is TGTGCCAGCAGCCCCGTCCGTGTGTACACCGGGGAGCTGTTTTTT. Its protein is CASSPVRVYTGELFF.